The T cell receptor beta chain under discussion was sequenced for a study of T cell repertoires in cytomegalovirus infection. Study-wide findings and caveats: Ex vivo, HLA-C-restricted CMV-specific TCR beta clonotypes prevailed over the rest of the response.

TCRdb used MiXCR to reprocess the reads, holding one entry per CDR3 protein. Of around 530,000 distinct CDR3 sequences listed, approximately 25% are singletons. The CDR3 is made up of 15 amino acids. Trimming removed 5 bases from V and 0 bases from J; junction bases left unmatched: 3. Germline assignment: CDR1 MNHEY and CDR2 SVGAGI. Concerning this clonotype: Its antigen is unidentified.

Sequences were obtained from PBMCs. The chain uses TRBV6-5 and TRBJ2-3; TRBD2 matches 9 bases. This sequence originates from a human donor in good health (CMV status not recorded). Some clones in this sample may be carry-over from other donors' samples. CDR3: CASSKTSGSTDTQYF. The DNA of the CDR3 is TGTGCCAGCAGTAAAACTAGCGGGAGCACAGATACGCAGTATTTT.